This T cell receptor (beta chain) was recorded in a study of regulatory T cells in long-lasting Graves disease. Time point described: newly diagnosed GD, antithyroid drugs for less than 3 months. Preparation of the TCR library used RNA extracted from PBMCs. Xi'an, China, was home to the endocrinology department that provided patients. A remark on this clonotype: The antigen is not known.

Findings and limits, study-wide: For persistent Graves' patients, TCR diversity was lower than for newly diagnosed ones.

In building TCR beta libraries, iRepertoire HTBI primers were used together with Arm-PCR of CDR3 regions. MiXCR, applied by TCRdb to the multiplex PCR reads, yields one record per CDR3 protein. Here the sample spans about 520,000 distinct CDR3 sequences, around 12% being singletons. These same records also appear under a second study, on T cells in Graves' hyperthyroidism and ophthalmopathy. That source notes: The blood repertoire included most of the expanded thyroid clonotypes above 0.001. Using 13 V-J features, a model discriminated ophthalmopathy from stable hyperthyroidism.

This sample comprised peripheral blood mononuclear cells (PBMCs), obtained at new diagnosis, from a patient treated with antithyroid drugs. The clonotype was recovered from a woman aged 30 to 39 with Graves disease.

The CDR3 is CASSPPGHFNEKLFF. CDR3 DNA sequence: TGTGCCAGCAGCCCACCGGGACACTTTAATGAAAAACTGTTTTTT. The chain recombines TRBV9 with TRBJ1-4, with a possible D match to TRBD1 (6 bases). The V gene lost 4 bases and the J gene lost 4 bases, with 14 bases spanning the gap. The CDR3 extends over 15 amino acids. Germline V gene data show CDR1 as SGDLS and CDR2 as YYNGEE.